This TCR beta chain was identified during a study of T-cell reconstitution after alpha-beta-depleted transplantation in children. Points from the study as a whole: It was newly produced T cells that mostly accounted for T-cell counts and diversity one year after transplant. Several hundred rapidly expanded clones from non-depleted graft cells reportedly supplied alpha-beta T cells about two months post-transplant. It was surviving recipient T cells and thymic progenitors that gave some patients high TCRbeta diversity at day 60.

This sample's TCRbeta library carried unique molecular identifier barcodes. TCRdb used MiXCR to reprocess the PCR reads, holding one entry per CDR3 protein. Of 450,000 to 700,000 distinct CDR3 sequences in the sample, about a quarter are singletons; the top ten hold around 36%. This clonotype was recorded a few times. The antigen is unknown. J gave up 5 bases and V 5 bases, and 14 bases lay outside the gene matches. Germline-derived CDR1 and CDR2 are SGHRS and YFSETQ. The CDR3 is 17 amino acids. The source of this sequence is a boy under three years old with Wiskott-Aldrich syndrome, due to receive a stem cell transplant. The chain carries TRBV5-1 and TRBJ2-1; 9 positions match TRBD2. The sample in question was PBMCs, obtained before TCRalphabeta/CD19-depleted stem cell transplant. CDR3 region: CASRRGYSGSKDNEQFF. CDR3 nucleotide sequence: TGCGCCAGCAGGCGCGGTTATAGCGGGAGCAAGGACAATGAGCAGTTCTTC.